Listed below are T cell receptor beta chains from one sample, sequenced in a study of blood T cell repertoires in COVID-19. Method: immunoSEQ multiplex PCR; TCRdb's copy keeps in-frame clones and lacks some. The sample records about 140,000 clones, around nine tenths being singletons. Source material: peripheral blood. Receptors originate from a human donor in a cohort sampled during active COVID-19. Both conserved end residues are part of each CDR3. A D gene is named only where the DNA matches it firmly. Size values are once, few and many counts, or a class for expanded clones, and some rows have none.

TRBJ2-7 | 15 | - | TRBD2 | TRBV5-1 | TGCGCCAGCAGCTTGGCTAGCGGGGGCTCCTACGAGCAGTACTTC | CASSLASGGSYEQYF
TRBJ1-4 | 14 | - | TRBD1 | TRBV11-2 | TGTGCCAGCAGCTCGACGACAGGGGGTGAAAAACTGTTTTTT | CASSSTTGGEKLFF
TRBJ2-7 | 17 | - | - | TRBV11-3 | TGTGCCAGCAGCTTGGTGTGGGGGACATTCGAAACCTACGAGCAGTACTTC | CASSLVWGTFETYEQYF
TRBJ1-2 | 16 | - | TRBD1 | TRBV6-1 | TGTGCCAGCAGTGGGGCCTGGACAGGGGGCCGGGATGGCTACACCTTC | CASSGAWTGGRDGYTF
TRBJ2-7 | 15 | - | TRBD2 | TRBV9 | TGTGCCAGCAGCGCTTACGGGACTAGCGGCTACGAGCAGTACTTC | CASSAYGTSGYEQYF
TRBJ1-1 | 14 | - | - | TRBV3-1/TRBV3-2 | TGTGCCAGCAGCCAAGTCAGGGAAGTAGGTGAAGCTTTCTTT | CASSQVREVGEAFF
TRBJ2-7 | 15 | - | TRBD2 | TRBV19 | TGTGCCAGTGGCCCCGGGACTAGTGGTTTAGACGAGCAGTACTTC | CASGPGTSGLDEQYF
TRBJ1-5 | 20 | - | TRBD1 | TRBV28 | TGTGCCAGCAGCTCCTTGAAACTTTCGACAGGGCTCAAGGGAAATCAGCCCCAGCATTTT | CASSSLKLSTGLKGNQPQHF
TRBJ1-2 | 15 | - | - | TRBV19 | TGTGCCAGTAGTATAGGAGGCAGGGGACGTTATGGCTACACCTTC | CASSIGGRGRYGYTF
TRBJ1-5 | 17 | - | - | TRBV28 | TGTGCCAGCAGTTTTCCTTCCCACTTACTTCGCAATCAGCCCCAGCATTTT | CASSFPSHLLRNQPQHF
TRBJ2-7 | 15 | - | - | TRBV28 | TGTGCCAGCAGTCAAACAGGGTTCGTTGCGTACGAGCAGTACTTC | CASSQTGFVAYEQYF
TRBJ2-7 | 17 | - | TRBD2 | TRBV28 | TGTGCCAGCAAGTTTAGGACTAGCGGGAGGTTCGCCTACGAGCAGTACTTC | CASKFRTSGRFAYEQYF
TRBJ2-7 | 13 | - | - | TRBV29-1 | TGCAGCACAACAGGGCCCGACTCCTACGAGCAGTACTTC | CSTTGPDSYEQYF
TRBJ1-1 | 13 | - | - | TRBV10-3 | TGTGCCATCAAATCGGGGGGGTACACTGAAGCTTTCTTT | CAIKSGGYTEAFF
TRBJ2-7 | 12 | - | - | TRBV3-1/TRBV3-2 | TGTGCCAGCAGTAGGGGGAACTACGAGCAGTACTTC | CASSRGNYEQYF
TRBJ1-6 | 12 | few | - | TRBV28 | TGTGCCAGCAGGTCGGTTAATTCACCCCTCCACTTT | CASRSVNSPLHF
TRBJ2-1 | 15 | - | TRBD1 | TRBV14 | TGTGCCAGCAGCCGGGACAGGCCCCCGGGCAATGAGCAGTTCTTC | CASSRDRPPGNEQFF
TRBJ2-1 | 16 | - | - | TRBV7-6 | TGTGCCAGCAGCTTAGACAGAAGTGGGGGAGGCTATGAGCAGTTCTTC | CASSLDRSGGGYEQFF
TRBJ2-3 | 14 | - | - | TRBV11-3 | TGTGCCAGCAGCTTAGCCCCCCGGTCGGATACGCAGTATTTT | CASSLAPRSDTQYF
TRBJ2-3 | 16 | - | TRBD2 | TRBV5-6 | TGTGCCAGCAGCTTGGGGAGACTAGCGAATTCAGATACGCAGTATTTT | CASSLGRLANSDTQYF
TRBJ2-7 | 14 | once | TRBD1 | TRBV30 | TGTGCCTGGAGTGCGGGACAGGGGGCCTACGAGCAGTACTTC | CAWSAGQGAYEQYF
TRBJ1-5 | 15 | - | TRBD1 | TRBV7-8 | TGTGCCAGCAGGGCGGGGACAGGGGGTTTACAGCCCCAGCATTTT | CASRAGTGGLQPQHF
TRBJ2-1 | 16 | - | - | TRBV14 | TGTGCCAGCAGCGGTAGTAAAAGCGGGCCGTACAATGAGCAGTTCTTC | CASSGSKSGPYNEQFF
TRBJ1-2 | 16 | - | TRBD1 | TRBV28 | TGTGCCAGCAGTTTAGAGGGACAGGGGGTCAGCTATGGCTACACCTTC | CASSLEGQGVSYGYTF
TRBJ2-1 | 14 | few | - | TRBV6-5 | TGTGCCAGCAGTTACGGCGGGGACTACAATGAGCAGTTCTTC | CASSYGGDYNEQFF
TRBJ1-5 | 17 | - | - | TRBV19 | TGTGCCAGTAGTATCCGCTCGACAGGATATAGCAATCAGCCCCAGCATTTT | CASSIRSTGYSNQPQHF
TRBJ2-7 | 15 | - | TRBD2 | TRBV3-1/TRBV3-2 | TGTGCCAGCAGCCAAGGACTAGCGGGAGCCTACGAGCAGTACTTC | CASSQGLAGAYEQYF
TRBJ2-7 | 13 | - | - | TRBV5-6 | TGTGCCAGCAGCTTGGCCCTCGCGGGGAGGCAGTACTTC | CASSLALAGRQYF
TRBJ2-1 | 15 | - | TRBD2 | TRBV5-4 | TGTGCCAGCAGCTTGTCGACTAGCGTCTACAATGAGCAGTTCTTC | CASSLSTSVYNEQFF
TRBJ2-7 | 13 | - | TRBD2 | TRBV12-3/TRBV12-4 | TGTGCCAGCAGTACGGGACTACGGTACGAGCAGTACTTC | CASSTGLRYEQYF
TRBJ2-7 | 17 | - | TRBD1 | TRBV7-6 | TGTGCCAGCAGCCGGGACCCTTCACAGGGGTCCTTAGGGGAGCAGTACTTC | CASSRDPSQGSLGEQYF
TRBJ1-5 | 13 | - | - | TRBV2 | TGTGCCGGTTCGGGGGGAAGCAATCAGCCCCAGCATTTT | CAGSGGSNQPQHF
TRBJ1-4 | 14 | - | - | TRBV30 | TGTGCCTGGAGAGAAAAGACACTCCTTGAAAAACTGTTTTTT | CAWREKTLLEKLFF